Below, 2 T cell receptor beta chains from the same sample are listed, as sequenced in a study of low-dose radiotherapy and immunotherapy resistance in tumors (dated by TCRdb to the early 2020s). In the paper's terms, the time point label means: before trial treatment. Sequencing took place on an Illumina HiSeq 2500. To make first-strand cDNA, Superscript III was used along with a set of TRAV- and TRBV-specific primers so that both the TCRalpha and TCRbeta chains were covered. TCRs were amplified for 20 to 25 PCR cycles with Phusion, using a constant-region primer paired with the adapter attached to the V primers. Starting from the raw public reads, TCRdb applied fastp trimming at Q25, assembled clones with MiXCR and retained in-frame beta chains. Each CDR3 protein gets just one entry, which takes the most common genes and DNA from the rows behind it. A total of 60,000 to 90,000 distinct CDR3 sequences appear in this sample, roughly 30% of them only once. The leading ten clones occupy more than 9.5% of the sample.

The starting material was PBMCs, obtained before treatment. The receptors were sampled from a female donor with ovarian cancer.

This chain links TRBV6-2 or TRBV6-3 with TRBJ2-1; maybe TRBD1 (6 bases). The CDR3 length is 14 residues. Germline V gene lookup returns CDR1 MNHEY and CDR2 SVGEGT. V was clipped by 7 bases and J by 0 bases, with 10 bases between them. The DNA of the CDR3 is TGTGCCAGCAATAGGGGGACCTCCTACAATGAGCAGTTCTTC. Amino acid sequence: CASNRGTSYNEQFF.

Points on this clonotype: Because the CDR3's place on the DNA is in doubt, the DNA is left out and the CDR3 is given as listed by TCRdb. This chain joins TRBV5-6 and TRBJ2-7; the table assigns TRBD2, which was not confirmed against the DNA. Looked up from germline, CDR1 is SGHDT and CDR2 is YYEEEE. Including both end residues, the CDR3 is 21 amino acids long. This chain's CDR3 is CASSFYICSARRAGSIYEQYF.